This TCR beta chain came from a study of CD8+CD57+ T cells in acquired aplastic anemia. On the study more broadly: Mean yield of DNA from sorted CD4+ and CD8+ cells was approximately 3 ug.

This CDR3 spans 14 amino acids. Per germline, CDR1 SGHVS and CDR2 FQNEAQ. The sequenced patients had an expansion of CD8+CD57+ cells seen by flow cytometry. Everyone among the patients had severe acquired aplastic anemia. Sampling of blood occurred while the patients had still received no therapy. CDR3 and TCR beta VDJ profiling relied on genomic DNA as the template. MiXCR was run by TCRdb on the reads, yielding one entry per CDR3 protein. Counted here are approximately 260,000 distinct CDR3 sequences, approximately 82% occurring once; the ten biggest clones make up 42%. As concerns this clonotype: One end of the junction fails to match germline, which may point to a read error.

This receptor was taken from a human donor with aplastic anemia. V usage is TRBV7-8 and J usage is TRBJ2-5; a weak D match, TRBD2 (5 bases). Specimen: sorted CD4+, CD8+, or CD8+CD57+ T cells (not recorded which) from PBMCs. The DNA for the CDR3 is TGTGCCAGCAACGTAGCGCCATACGGGAAGACCCTGTCCTTC. Protein: CASNVAPYGKTLSF.